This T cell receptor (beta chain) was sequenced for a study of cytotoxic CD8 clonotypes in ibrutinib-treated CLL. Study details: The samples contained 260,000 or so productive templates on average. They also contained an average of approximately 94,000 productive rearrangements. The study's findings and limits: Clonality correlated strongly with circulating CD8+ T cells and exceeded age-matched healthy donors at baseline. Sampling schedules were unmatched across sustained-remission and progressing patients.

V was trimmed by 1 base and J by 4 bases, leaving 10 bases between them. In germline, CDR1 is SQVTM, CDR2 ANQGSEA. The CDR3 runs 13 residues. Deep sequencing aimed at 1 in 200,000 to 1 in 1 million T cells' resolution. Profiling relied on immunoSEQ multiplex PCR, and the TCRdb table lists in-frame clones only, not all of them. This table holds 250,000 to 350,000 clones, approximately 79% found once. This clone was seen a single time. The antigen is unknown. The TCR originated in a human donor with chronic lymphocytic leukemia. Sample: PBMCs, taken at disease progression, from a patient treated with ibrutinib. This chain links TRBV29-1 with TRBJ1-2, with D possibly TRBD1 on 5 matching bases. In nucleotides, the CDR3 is TGCAGCGTTGAAGGGGGGGGTTCCTATGGCTACACCTTC. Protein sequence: CSVEGGGSYGYTF.